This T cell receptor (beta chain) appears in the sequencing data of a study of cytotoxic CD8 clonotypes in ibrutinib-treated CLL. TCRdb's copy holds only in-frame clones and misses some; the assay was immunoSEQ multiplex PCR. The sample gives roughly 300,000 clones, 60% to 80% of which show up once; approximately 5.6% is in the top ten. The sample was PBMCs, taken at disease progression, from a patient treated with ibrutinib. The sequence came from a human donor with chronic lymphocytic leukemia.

CDR3 nucleotides: TGTGCCAGCAGCGCCCCAAGCTCCGAGCAGTACTTC. Amino acids: CASSAPSSEQYF. V usage is TRBV25-1 and J usage is TRBJ2-7; D uncertain. Germline CDR1 is MGHDK and CDR2 is SYGVNS. Trimming took off 6 bases at V and 6 bases at J, with 12 bases between the two ends. The CDR3 is made up of 12 amino acids.